Each of the 21 T cell receptor beta chains below was sequenced from the same sample in a study of blood T cells in healthy people across ages. A J-beta primer mix and a sample-barcoded 5' primer were used in a second PCR of roughly 7 to 12 cycles. TCRdb recomputed calls from the 5' RACE reads with MiXCR, one row per CDR3 protein. The table shows hundreds of thousands of distinct CDR3 sequences, with under 30% occurring only once. The sample comprised blood. The source of these receptors is a woman of 80 years or more in good health.

Regarding this clonotype: A single base separates this from a much larger clone, so it may be a read error. The J gene is TRBJ2-3, the V gene TRBV7-9; the D gene is possibly TRBD1 (7 bases). V was pared by 3 bases and J by 2 bases, with 12 bases between. Germline V gene data show CDR1 as SEHNR and CDR2 as FQNEAQ (reference sequence). CDR3 length: 15 amino acids. CDR3 bases: TGTGCCAGCAGCTTGACAGGGAGGAACACAGATACGCAGTATTTT. Protein: CASSLTGRNTDTQYF.

This clonotype was detected ten times or more. V and J are TRBV10-3 and TRBJ1-2, with D uncertain. The V end was cut by 6 bases, the J end by 8 bases, with 13 bases between. Germline assignment: CDR1 ENHRY and CDR2 SYGVKD. The CDR3 is 12 residues long. CDR3 loop: CAIRVGPEGYTF. The CDR3 coding sequence is TGTGCCATCAGGGTGGGTCCGGAAGGCTACACCTTC.

This clonotype was recorded many times. The chain recombines TRBV5-1 with TRBJ2-3; D unresolved. With 4 bases removed from V and 1 base from J, the gap between germline ends came to 10 bases. CDR3 length: 14 amino acids. CDR1 and CDR2 from the germline V gene are SGHRS and YFSETQ. CDR3 nucleotides: TGCGCCAGCAGCCCCCGTGGCGGCACAGATACGCAGTATTTT. Its translation: CASSPRGGTDTQYF.

J is TRBJ2-1 and V is TRBV7-2, with 15 bases fitting TRBD2. V gave up 1 base and J gave up 5 bases; unmatched junction bases: 6. The CDR3 is 18 residues long. Germline V gene lookup returns CDR1 SGHTA and CDR2 FQGNSA. In DNA, the CDR3 is TGTGCCAGCAGCTTAGGGACTAGCGGGAGGGCTAGGAACAATGAGCAGTTCTTC. It is translated as CASSLGTSGRARNNEQFF.

This clonotype showed up many times. The rearrangement links TRBV5-1 to TRBJ2-1, with 9 bases fitting TRBD2. With V trimmed by 5 bases and J by 6 bases, 6 bases remained unmatched. From germline, CDR1 is SGHRS and CDR2 YFSETQ. CDR3 length equals 14 residues. CDR3 loop: CASRPLAGSNEQFF. The CDR3 DNA sequence: TGCGCCAGCAGGCCCCTAGCGGGGTCCAATGAGCAGTTCTTC.

This clonotype was recorded many times. CDR3 protein: CASSESFNRYGYTF. The CDR3 bases are TGTGCCAGCAGTGAAAGTTTTAACCGATATGGCTACACCTTC. This chain uses TRBV6-1 with TRBJ1-2; D ambiguous. The germline V gene encodes CDR1 MNHNS and CDR2 SASEGT. The CDR3 loop spans 14 amino acids. Trimming left V 2 bases short and J 5 bases short, with 12 bases between.

This clonotype was detected many times. The rearrangement uses TRBV12-3 or TRBV12-4 and TRBJ1-2; D unresolved. This CDR3 has 13 residues. V was cut by 0 bases and J by 8 bases, with 10 bases left in between. The CDR3 protein is CASSLAGLRGYTF. Written as DNA, the CDR3 is TGTGCCAGCAGTTTAGCGGGTTTAAGAGGCTACACCTTC.

This clonotype was seen only a few times. The chain carries TRBV19 and TRBJ1-2; D is ambiguous. Trimming removed 6 bases from V and 0 bases from J, with 11 bases in between. CDR1 LNHDA and CDR2 SQIVND come from the germline V gene (reference sequence). This CDR3 has 14 amino acids. The CDR3 loop is CASSYGTSNYGYTF. The CDR3 DNA sequence: TGTGCCAGTAGCTACGGCACTTCTAACTATGGCTACACCTTC.

In this sample, this clonotype turned up many times. The chain couples TRBV5-1 to TRBJ1-1, with 7 bases matching TRBD1. The CDR3 runs to 13 residues. Germline lookup yields CDR1 SGHRS and CDR2 YFSETQ. Trimming took 4 bases from V and 5 from J; bases not matched to a gene: 5. The CDR3 here is CASSRGQKTEAFF. DNA for the CDR3: TGCGCCAGCAGCCGGGGACAGAAGACTGAAGCTTTCTTT.

The chain joins TRBV5-6 to TRBJ2-1, with D perhaps given as TRBD1 or TRBD2 (5 bases each). CDR1 is SGHDT, CDR2 YYEEEE, per germline. Trimming took 2 bases from V and 2 from J, leaving 11 bases between them. The CDR3 consists of 15 residues. The CDR3 DNA follows: TGTGCCAGCAGCTTCGAGGGGAACCCCTACAATGAGCAGTTCTTC. It yields the protein CASSFEGNPYNEQFF.

V is TRBV5-1 and J is TRBJ1-6; 9 nucleotides align to TRBD1. Trimming removed 3 bases from V and 7 bases from J; junction bases left unmatched: 8. The CDR3 has 16 residues. Germline V CDR1 and CDR2: SGHRS, YFSETQ. The CDR3 loop is CASSSRGGQGNSPLHF. CDR3 in DNA: TGCGCCAGCAGCTCACGGGGGGGACAGGGCAATTCACCCCTCCACTTT.

The rearrangement links TRBV6-2 or TRBV6-3 to TRBJ2-7, with D possibly TRBD1 on 6 matching bases. The J call may be wrong; the DNA end is better matched by TRBJ2-4. The germline gives CDR1 MNHEY, CDR2 SVGEGT. The CDR3 consists of 16 residues. The CDR3 region is CASSPTGSGSKNIQYF. CDR3 DNA: TGTGCCAGCAGTCCTACAGGGTCTGGGTCCAAAAACATTCAGTACTTC.

As to this clonotype: A much larger clone sits a single nucleotide away, making a read error possible. V and J are TRBV15 and TRBJ2-7; D uncertain. The CDR3 is made up of 13 amino acids. Germline CDR1 and CDR2: LNHNV and YYDKDF (reference sequence). Trimming took off 1 base at V and 3 bases at J, with 7 bases between the two ends. The CDR3 is CATSRGVSYEQYF. The DNA for the CDR3 is TGTGCCACCAGCAGAGGTGTGAGCTACGAGCAGTACTTC.

This clonotype has a handful of counts. The chain links TRBV20-1 to TRBJ2-5; D possibly corresponds to TRBD2 (6 bases). This CDR3 contains 15 residues. In germline, CDR1 is DFQATT, CDR2 SNEGSKA (reference sequence). The V end lost 4 bases, the J end lost 12 bases, and 27 bases lay between the germline ends. The CDR3 nucleotides read TGCAGTGCTACCCGGGGCGGGGTCTCCTACAATGAGGAGTACTTC. It specifies CSATRGGVSYNEEYF.

This rearrangement joins TRBV18 to TRBJ1-2; D remains unclear. The CDR3 totals 13 residues. Trimming removed 3 bases at V and 13 bases at J, with 18 bases between. CDR1 is KGHSH, CDR2 LQKENI, per germline. CDR3: CASSPSQFDAGTF. The CDR3 nucleotides are TGTGCCAGCTCACCGTCACAGTTTGATGCGGGCACCTTC.

This clonotype was observed many times. The chain uses TRBV7-3 and TRBJ2-3; D possibly corresponds to TRBD1 (6 bases). Trimming removed 4 bases from V and 4 bases from J, with 15 bases in between. Germline V gene sequence: CDR1 SGHTA, CDR2 FQGTGA. This CDR3 contains 15 residues. CDR3 sequence: CASSSGQRGADTQYF. CDR3 in DNA: TGTGCCAGCAGCTCAGGACAGCGTGGTGCAGATACGCAGTATTTT.

This clonotype was picked up many times. A much larger clone differs from this one at a single base, so this may be a read error. The chain has TRBV7-3 and TRBJ2-5, with 8 bases that match TRBD2. In germline, CDR1 is SGHTA, CDR2 FQGTGA. The CDR3 is 13 amino acids. The J segment lost 11 bases and the V segment lost 2 bases, leaving 7 bases of the junction unmatched. CDR3 coding DNA: TGTGCCAGCAGCTTAGAGCGGGGGCGGGAGCAGTACTTC. Translated: CASSLERGREQYF.

The chain recombines TRBV5-1 with TRBJ2-1, with TRBD1 identical over 9 bases. Germline lookup yields CDR1 SGHRS and CDR2 YFSETQ. The CDR3 totals 16 residues. Unmatched junction bases numbered 9, after V lost 0 bases and J lost 8 bases. The CDR3 region has the DNA TGCGCCAGCAGCTTGGGGGACAGGGTGGAGGCGGATGAGCAGTTCTTC. Translated: CASSLGDRVEADEQFF.

In this sample, this clonotype turned up many times. The J gene is TRBJ2-7, the V gene TRBV6-1; 10 bases fit TRBD1. Looked up from germline, CDR1 is MNHNS and CDR2 is SASEGT. The V gene end was trimmed by 11 bases and the J gene end by 2 bases; junction bases not matched to a gene: 18. The CDR3 is made up of 17 amino acids. The CDR3 region has the DNA TGTGCCTCCGCCCGGGACAGGGGTCAATATAACGCCTACGAGCAGTACTTC. Amino acids: CASARDRGQYNAYEQYF.

On this clonotype itself: The junction does not match germline at one end; this may be a read error. V is TRBV12-3 or TRBV12-4 and J is TRBJ2-1; perhaps TRBD2 as D (6 bases). The DNA end is a closer match to TRBJ2-7, so the J assignment may be wrong. CDR3 length: 13 amino acids. The CDR3 protein is CASRLVGGNEQYF. The CDR3, as DNA: TGTGCCAGCAGGTTAGTTGGGGGGAATGAGCAGTACTTC.

This clonotype was observed a single time. At one of its ends the junction is not consistent with the germline gene, which may arise from a read error. V and J are TRBV12-3 or TRBV12-4 and TRBJ2-3, with D possibly matching TRBD1 (6 bases). This CDR3 is 14 amino acids long. CDR3 protein: CASSPTVGADMQYF. The CDR3 DNA reads as TGTGCCAGCAGCCCCACGGTGGGGGCAGATATGCAGTATTTT.